The 6 T cell receptor beta chains below were found in one sample sequenced in a study of shared clonotypes between healthy human individuals (TCRdb year 2020). The library relied on the immunoSEQ multiplex PCR assay. Here the immuneACCESS table is served through TCRdb, limited to in-frame sequences with V and J called. Missing clones are a known gap in these copies; in checked studies unresolved V genes cover under half, and the rest lacks a known reason. The sample profile shows 1 million to 1.3 million clones; around three quarters of them were found once. Clones ranked in the top ten supply 0.55% to 0.7% of the sample. The sample comprised memory CD4+ T cells from PBMCs. The cell subset or site label here, explained by the study, means: CD45RA-negative fraction. The receptors originated from a man younger than 35 in good health. Some clones in this sample may be carry-over from other donors' samples.

CDR3 DNA sequence: TGCGCCAGCCGGGACGCCGGGGAGCTGTTTTTT. This codes for CASRDAGELFF. V usage is TRBV5-1 and J usage is TRBJ2-2, with D perhaps matching TRBD1 or TRBD2 (5 bases each). The V end lost 7 bases, the J end lost 6 bases, and 7 bases lay between the germline ends. The germline V gene has CDR1 SGHRS and CDR2 YFSETQ. This CDR3 is built from 11 residues.

The chain combines TRBV9 with TRBJ2-1; the match to TRBD2 covers 12 bases. Germline CDR1 reads SGDLS; CDR2 reads YYNGEE. The CDR3 sequence is 16 residues long. V lost 4 bases, J lost 9 bases, and 11 bases stayed unmatched. The CDR3 DNA reads as TGTGCCAGCAGCCCTCGGACTAGCGGGATTAGAGGTGAGCAGTTCTTC. Its translation is CASSPRTSGIRGEQFF.

This chain uses TRBV9 with TRBJ1-1, with D hard to call. The CDR3 consists of 15 residues. CDR1 and CDR2 (germline): SGDLS, YYNGEE. V lost 0 bases and J lost 3, with 12 bases in between. CDR3: CASSVDGVADTEAFF. The DNA of the CDR3 is TGTGCCAGCAGCGTAGACGGGGTTGCGGACACTGAAGCTTTCTTT.

V is TRBV4-1 and J is TRBJ2-6; no definite D call. Trimming took 1 base from V and 3 from J, leaving 10 bases between them. This CDR3 has 16 amino acids. The germline gives CDR1 MGHRA, CDR2 YSYEKL. The CDR3 nucleotides are TGCGCCAGCAGCCAAGCAGATGGCTTTGGGGCCAACGTCCTGACTTTC. This translates into CASSQADGFGANVLTF.

The genes are TRBV2 and TRBJ1-4, with unresolved D. V was pared by 5 bases and J by 8 bases, with 12 bases between. Germline V gene lookup returns CDR1 SNHLY and CDR2 FYNNEI. This CDR3 has 13 amino acids. In nucleotides, the CDR3 is TGTGCCAGCAGTTACGATTCGAGGGAAAAACTGTTTTTT. This gives the protein CASSYDSREKLFF.

This chain uses TRBV10-3 with TRBJ1-6, with 7 bases matching TRBD1. The CDR3 loop spans 14 amino acids. The V gene's germline CDR1 is ENHRY and CDR2 SYGVKD. The J segment lost 3 bases and the V segment lost 6 bases, leaving 2 bases of the junction unmatched. The CDR3 DNA reads as TGTGCCATCAGCGGGACAGACTATAATTCACCCCTCCACTTT. Protein sequence: CAISGTDYNSPLHF.